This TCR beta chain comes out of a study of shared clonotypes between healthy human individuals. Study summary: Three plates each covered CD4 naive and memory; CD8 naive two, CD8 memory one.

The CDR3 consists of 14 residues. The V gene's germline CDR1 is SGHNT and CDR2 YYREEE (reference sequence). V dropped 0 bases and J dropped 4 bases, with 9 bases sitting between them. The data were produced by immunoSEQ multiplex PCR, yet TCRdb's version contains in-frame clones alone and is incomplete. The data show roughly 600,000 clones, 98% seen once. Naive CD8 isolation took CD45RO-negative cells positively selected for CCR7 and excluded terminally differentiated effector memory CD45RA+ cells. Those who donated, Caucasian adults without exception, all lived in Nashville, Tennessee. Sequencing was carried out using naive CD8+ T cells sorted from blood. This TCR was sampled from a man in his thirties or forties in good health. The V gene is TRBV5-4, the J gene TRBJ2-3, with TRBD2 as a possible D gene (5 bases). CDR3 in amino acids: CASSLVLAPDTQYF. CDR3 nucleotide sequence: TGTGCCAGCAGCTTGGTTCTAGCCCCAGATACGCAGTATTTT.